These T cell receptor beta chains were read from a single sample in a study of blood T cells in healthy people across ages. TCRdb reprocessed the 5' RACE reads via MiXCR and lists one record per CDR3 protein. Of 650,000 to 800,000 distinct CDR3 sequences in the sample, around 50% were seen once. Sequences were obtained from blood. These receptors all come from a woman older than 75 in good health. Each CDR3 is given without its conserved first and last residue. The order of the fields is V gene, D gene, CDR3 protein. D genes are given only for firm matches.

TRBV20-1,NA,SASPIIAKNIQY
TRBV6-4,TRBD2,ASSETSGGEETQY
TRBV12-3/TRBV12-4,NA,ASRRKGHHGQY
TRBV3-1,TRBD1,ASSQRGTANYGYT
TRBV5-1,NA,ASSLGTDSPLH
TRBV2,NA,ASREGAIGETQY
TRBV27,TRBD1,ASTLTGWNNEQF
TRBV5-1,NA,ASRTHRVQETQY
TRBV27,TRBD2,ASSPTSGRAISEQF
TRBV5-1,TRBD1,ASSLGLSGTGQSYEQY
TRBV6-1,NA,ASSELAAGGYT
TRBV12-3/TRBV12-4,TRBD1,ASRGTGTDTQY
TRBV12-3/TRBV12-4,NA,ASSLGSNPDTQY
TRBV7-2,NA,ASSPIFEIGQF
TRBV15,NA,ATSILPSSTDTQY
TRBV27,NA,AGSVARRETQY
TRBV3-1,NA,ASTPGTGGRYGYT
TRBV29-1,TRBD2,SVETSGRIFTDTQY
TRBV27,NA,ASSIRGHESGYT
TRBV12-3/TRBV12-4,NA,ASSFLDSLNWETQY
TRBV12-3/TRBV12-4,NA,ASSLRGNGNNEQF
TRBV27,NA,ASGANIQY
TRBV3-1,NA,ASSQDYEEETQY
TRBV20-1,TRBD1,SAKGQGEKAF
TRBV3-1,NA,ASSGHNTGELF
TRBV27,TRBD1,ASSYGTGAAKTQY
TRBV7-3,NA,ASSLRVRPGGEQF
TRBV7-7,NA,ATTNGPLGETQY
TRBV10-3,NA,AISEQRQNEKLF
TRBV10-3,NA,AMGLGELF
TRBV20-1,TRBD2,SARDPVAGEIEQF
TRBV28,TRBD1,ASSAYRGRGYT